This T cell receptor beta chain was obtained from a study of control samples from healthy donors and cancer patients. The germline gives CDR1 KGHSH, CDR2 LQKENI. Trimming pared 7 bases from V and 3 bases from J, leaving 15 bases between. This CDR3 region has 14 residues. Produced via immunoSEQ multiplex PCR; TCRdb's table is partial and in-frame only. This table holds about 130,000 clones, about 93% found once. V usage is TRBV18 and J usage is TRBJ1-2; D is uncertain. The source material was PBMCs. The clonotype originates from a man aged 45-65 years with head and neck cancer. CDR3 coding DNA: TGTGCCAGCTTGTCTGAAGCATTGTACTATGGCTACACCTTC. Amino acid sequence: CASLSEALYYGYTF.